A selection of T cell receptor beta chains follows, all from one sample in a study of blood T cell repertoires in COVID-19. Sequenced by immunoSEQ multiplex PCR; TCRdb stores in-frame clones only, minus some. The table includes 100,000 or so clones, 92% detected once. What was sequenced was peripheral blood. The receptor set was obtained from a woman aged 45-65 years with COVID-19, enrolled during active disease. CDR3s include the opening cysteine and the closing phenylalanine or tryptophan. Fields, in order: V gene, D gene, J gene, clone size, CDR3 protein, CDR3 DNA. The D gene is left open where the match is weak. Not every row has a clone size; where given, it reads once, few, many or a size class.

>TRBV6-1|NA|TRBJ2-2|NA
CASSRVTGELFF
TGTGCCAGCAGCCGTGTTACCGGGGAGCTGTTTTTT
>TRBV4-1|TRBD2|TRBJ2-1|NA
CASSQDGGLAANEQFF
TGCGCCAGCAGCCAAGATGGGGGACTAGCTGCAAATGAGCAGTTCTTC
>TRBV28|NA|TRBJ1-1|NA
CASSPPVRLMNTEAFF
TGTGCCAGCAGTCCCCCCGTGCGCCTAATGAACACTGAAGCTTTCTTT
>TRBV19|TRBD1|TRBJ1-5|once
CASSRQGLGQPQHF
TGTGCCAGTAGTAGACAGGGGTTGGGTCAGCCCCAGCATTTT
>TRBV6-6|TRBD1|TRBJ2-1|once
CASSYIPGQGDEQFF
TGTGCCAGCAGTTACATACCCGGACAGGGTGATGAGCAGTTCTTC
>TRBV24-1|TRBD1|TRBJ2-1|NA
CATSNPGQGAPNEQFF
TGTGCCACCAGTAATCCAGGACAGGGGGCGCCCAATGAGCAGTTCTTC
>TRBV9|NA|TRBJ1-1|NA
CASSVREGSTEAFF
TGTGCCAGCAGCGTAAGGGAGGGATCCACTGAAGCTTTCTTT
>TRBV27|NA|TRBJ2-1|once
CASSSQRLSSYNEQFF
TGTGCCAGCAGTTCCCAGCGGCTTAGCTCCTACAATGAGCAGTTCTTC
>TRBV6-6|TRBD1|TRBJ2-7|NA
CASSSWTGLYEQYF
TGTGCCAGCAGTTCCTGGACAGGACTGTACGAGCAGTACTTC
>TRBV15|TRBD1|TRBJ2-5|NA
CATSRGVFGTGAGETQYF
TGTGCCACCAGCAGAGGGGTATTCGGCACAGGGGCTGGGGAGACCCAGTACTTC
>TRBV30|NA|TRBJ2-4|NA
CAWSVLRGSNIQYF
TGTGCCTGGAGTGTATTAAGGGGGTCAAACATTCAGTACTTC
>TRBV6-2/TRBV6-3|NA|TRBJ1-1|NA
CASSYTRVYTEAFF
TGTGCCAGCAGTTACACCCGAGTCTACACTGAAGCTTTCTTT
>TRBV7-2|TRBD1|TRBJ1-5|NA
CASSSFRDRDGNQPQHF
TGTGCCAGCAGCTCCTTCCGAGACAGGGATGGCAATCAGCCCCAGCATTTT
>TRBV6-1|NA|TRBJ2-7|NA
CASSEPGYGDEQYF
TGTGCCAGCAGTGAACCCGGGTACGGCGACGAGCAGTACTTC
>TRBV10-3|TRBD1|TRBJ2-3|NA
CAISERGQTSTDTQYF
TGTGCCATCAGTGAAAGGGGACAGACTAGCACAGATACGCAGTATTTT
>TRBV6-5|NA|TRBJ1-1|NA
CASSLYASGSTEAFF
TGTGCCAGCAGTTTATATGCTTCAGGGTCCACTGAAGCTTTCTTT
>TRBV14|NA|TRBJ1-1|once
CASSQARGYGTEAFF
TGTGCCAGCAGCCAAGCCCGGGGTTATGGCACTGAAGCTTTCTTT
>TRBV6-1|NA|TRBJ1-6|NA
CASSEAENSPLHF
TGTGCCAGCAGTGAGGCGGAAAATTCACCCCTCCACTTT
>TRBV28|NA|TRBJ2-3|NA
CASSLPREVDTQYF
TGTGCCAGCAGCCTCCCAAGGGAGGTAGATACGCAGTATTTT
>TRBV5-1|TRBD2|TRBJ2-3|NA
CASSRPLAGVRDTDTQYF
TGCGCCAGCAGCCGGCCGCTAGCGGGTGTGCGGGACACAGATACGCAGTATTTT
>TRBV19|NA|TRBJ1-1|NA
CASRYSQGTEAFF
TGTGCCAGTAGATACTCTCAGGGCACTGAAGCTTTCTTT
>TRBV7-9|TRBD1|TRBJ1-6|NA
CASSSTGWGTGDSPLHF
TGTGCCAGCAGCTCTACGGGGTGGGGGACAGGGGATTCACCCCTCCACTTT
>TRBV25-1|NA|TRBJ2-7|NA
CASSESGRLVGAYEQYF
TGTGCCAGCAGTGAATCAGGACGCCTAGTAGGGGCCTACGAGCAGTACTTC
>TRBV28|NA|TRBJ1-1|few
CASSLTIWTMNTEAFF
TGTGCCAGCAGTTTAACGATCTGGACTATGAACACTGAAGCTTTCTTT
>TRBV2|TRBD1|TRBJ1-5|NA
CASMFDRGGNQPQHF
TGTGCCAGCATGTTCGACAGGGGGGGCAATCAGCCCCAGCATTTT